One and the same sample provided the 14 T cell receptor beta chains below, sequenced in a study of T cell responses to AZD1222 COVID-19 vaccine. Clones were sequenced by immunoSEQ multiplex PCR, and TCRdb holds only the in-frame ones, with some missing. The repertoire holds roughly 120,000 clones, about 90% seen once, with about 10% in the top ten. The starting material was peripheral blood, obtained on day 0 of AZD1222 vaccination. These TCRs come from an adult in good health.

The chain is built from TRBV11-3 and TRBJ1-6; 7 bases line up with TRBD1. Germline CDR1 SGHNT, CDR2 YENEEA. This CDR3 is 16 amino acids long. J was trimmed by 5 bases and V by 5 bases; bases with no gene match: 9. Here the CDR3 DNA reads TGTGCCAGCAGCCCTGGGACGGGACAGAATAATTCACCCCTCCACTTT. Amino acid sequence: CASSPGTGQNNSPLHF.

The J gene is TRBJ1-2, the V gene TRBV7-8, with 7 bases that match TRBD1. This CDR3 has 15 residues. V shed 4 bases, J shed 4 bases, and the junction held 9 bases outside the gene matches. CDR1 and CDR2 from the germline V gene are SGHVS and FQNEAQ. CDR3 sequence reads: CASSSATGKGYGYTF. CDR3 coding DNA: TGTGCCAGCAGCTCAGCGACAGGGAAGGGCTATGGCTACACCTTC.

This sequence joins TRBV21-1 and TRBJ1-1. TRBV21-1 is reported as a pseudogene. The CDR3 spans 14 residues. CDR3 protein: CASITDREGTEAFF. The CDR3 DNA is TGTGCCAGCATTACCGACAGGGAGGGCACTGAAGCTTTCTTT.

V usage is TRBV24-1 and J usage is TRBJ2-5; D assignment may be TRBD1 or TRBD2 (7 bases each). The ends were cut back, 4 bases at V and 4 bases at J, with 15 bases in the middle. There are 15 residues in the CDR3. Germline lookup yields CDR1 KGHDR and CDR2 SFDVKD. In DNA form, the CDR3 reads TGTGCCACCAGTGACCTAGACAGGGAGGGAGAGACCCAGTACTTC. Its protein is CATSDLDREGETQYF.

The chain joins TRBV27 to TRBJ2-3; no reliable D call. This CDR3 spans 14 amino acids. CDR1 and CDR2 (germline): MNHEY, SMNVEV (reference sequence). V was pared by 6 bases and J by 2 bases, with 12 bases between. The CDR3 reads CASSLVDATDTQYF. The CDR3 DNA reads as TGTGCCAGCAGCCTAGTAGATGCCACAGATACGCAGTATTTT.

The chain has TRBV18 and TRBJ1-2; 7 nucleotides agree with TRBD1. V dropped 3 bases and J dropped 4; count of bases not matched to a gene: 8. Germline V gene sequence: CDR1 KGHSH, CDR2 LQKENI. The CDR3 is 15 residues long. The CDR3 DNA follows: TGTGCCAGCTCACCGGAGGGACAGAGAGTCTATGGCTACACCTTC. This sequence encodes CASSPEGQRVYGYTF.

The rearrangement joins TRBV7-2 to TRBJ2-3; D gene unclear. The ends were cut back, 1 base at V and 1 base at J, with 3 bases in the middle. Germline V lookup: CDR1 SGHTA, CDR2 FQGNSA. This CDR3 region has 13 residues. This chain's CDR3 is CASSLDRTDTQYF. The CDR3, as DNA: TGTGCCAGCAGCTTAGACCGCACAGATACGCAGTATTTT.

The J gene is TRBJ2-3, the V gene TRBV14, with D perhaps matching TRBD1 (7 bases). Trimming shortened V by 8 bases and J by 0 bases, and 21 bases separated the two germline ends. Germline CDR1 and CDR2: SGHDN and FVKESK. The CDR3 spans 17 residues. The CDR3 bases are TGTGCCAGCCCCCAGGGGGGCCTACAGGGGAGCACAGATACGCAGTATTTT. Its translation is CASPQGGLQGSTDTQYF.

Only one count was recorded for this clone. The V gene is TRBV5-4, the J gene TRBJ2-1; 8 nucleotides align to TRBD2. This CDR3 has 17 amino acids. Germline assignment: CDR1 SGHNT and CDR2 YYREEE (reference sequence). The V gene end was trimmed by 2 bases and the J gene end by 5 bases; junction bases not matched to a gene: 12. CDR3 in DNA: TGTGCCAGCAGCTTTGGTACCGGCGGGGGGCTAAACAATGAGCAGTTCTTC. Translated, it gives CASSFGTGGGLNNEQFF.

The rearrangement joins TRBV5-4 to TRBJ1-1, with 12 nucleotides matching TRBD1. Germline V gene lookup returns CDR1 SGHNT and CDR2 YYREEE (reference sequence). The CDR3 loop spans 16 amino acids. Trimming removed 0 bases from V and 8 bases from J; junction bases left unmatched: 8. CDR3 nucleotide sequence: TGTGCCAGCAGCTTGGCGGGGACAGGGGGCAGTTGGGAAGCTTTCTTT. It codes for CASSLAGTGGSWEAFF.

The rearrangement links TRBV30 to TRBJ1-5, with 10 bases aligning to TRBD1. CDR3 length equals 14 residues. The V gene end was trimmed by 3 bases and the J gene end by 4 bases; junction bases not matched to a gene: 3. Germline loops: CDR1 GTSNPN, CDR2 SVGIG (reference sequence). The CDR3 protein is CAWRRTGGNQPQHF. CDR3 DNA: TGTGCCTGGAGACGGACAGGGGGGAATCAGCCCCAGCATTTT.

This clone was recorded once. This sequence joins TRBV28 and TRBJ2-7, with D possibly TRBD1 on 6 matching bases. V was clipped by 6 bases and J by 2 bases, with 14 bases between them. This CDR3 spans 14 amino acids. Germline assignment: CDR1 MDHEN and CDR2 SYDVKM. CDR3: CASSDRPLPYEQYF. CDR3 bases: TGTGCCAGCAGCGACAGGCCGCTCCCCTACGAGCAGTACTTC.

The chain has TRBV2 and TRBJ2-1; 7 bases align to TRBD2. The CDR3 runs 14 residues. Germline assignment: CDR1 SNHLY and CDR2 FYNNEI. Germline trimming cut 6 bases from V and 10 bases from J; bases unmatched to any gene: 12. The CDR3 is CASSVSWAGVEQFF. In DNA, the CDR3 is TGTGCCAGCAGCGTCTCTTGGGCGGGAGTAGAGCAGTTCTTC.

This clone was seen a few times. V and J are TRBV6-5 and TRBJ2-7; 9 bases line up with TRBD1. The germline V gene encodes CDR1 MNHEY and CDR2 SVGAGI. The CDR3 is 14 residues long. Losses at the gene ends were 5 bases for V and 5 bases for J; bases not matched to a gene: 7. The chain's CDR3 is CASSTGQGVHEQYF. The CDR3 bases are TGTGCCAGCAGTACGGGACAGGGTGTCCACGAGCAGTACTTC.